What follows are 19 T cell receptor beta chains derived from one specimen sequenced in a study of shared clonotypes between healthy human individuals (TCRdb year 2020). Receptors were amplified or captured by the immunoSEQ multiplex PCR assay. This is the immuneACCESS table as TCRdb keeps it, with only in-frame sequences that have V and J called. A part of the clones is gone; compared with another copy, unresolved V genes explain less than half, and the rest is unexplained. Recorded for this sample are around 2.1 million clones; 85% to 95% of them occurred a single time. The biggest ten clones account for around 1.7% of the sample. CD8 naive samples were obtained by positive selection for CCR7 among CD45RO-negative cells, yielding a CD45RA+CCR7+ population from which TemRA cells were excluded. The sample taken for sequencing was naive CD8+ T cells from PBMCs. What this sample's cell subset or site label stands for: CD45RA+CCR7+. These receptors were collected from a young man in good health. Some clones in this sample may be carry-over from other donors' samples.

V and J are TRBV14 and TRBJ2-7; no reliable D call. Germline lookup yields CDR1 SGHDN and CDR2 FVKESK. Trimming pared 0 bases from V and 2 bases from J, leaving 2 bases between. The length of the CDR3 is 12 residues. In DNA form, the CDR3 reads TGTGCCAGCAGCCAAGAGGCCTACGAGCAGTACTTC. Translation gives CASSQEAYEQYF.

This clone was found a few times. The chain couples TRBV28 to TRBJ1-5, with 9 positions matching TRBD1. Germline loops: CDR1 MDHEN, CDR2 SYDVKM. CDR3 size: 14 residues. V lost 0 bases to trimming and J lost 7 bases; unmatched junction nucleotides: 1. Here the CDR3 reads CASSLWGQGQPQHF. In DNA, the CDR3 is TGTGCCAGCAGTTTATGGGGACAGGGACAGCCCCAGCATTTT. The complete variable domain, with remaining parts taken from reference TRBV28 and TRBJ1-5, reads DVKVTQSSRYLVKRTGEKVFLECVQDMDHENMFWYRQDPGLGLRLIYFSYDVKMKEKGDIPEGYSVSREKKERFSLILESASTNQTSMYLCASSLWGQGQPQHFGDGTRLSIL.

This clone was seen only a few times. The rearrangement links TRBV6-1 to TRBJ1-1; D is uncertain. The CDR3 totals 11 residues. Looked up from germline, CDR1 is MNHNS and CDR2 is SASEGT. V was cut by 8 bases and J by 4 bases, with 8 bases left in between. The CDR3 spells CASLAGTEAFF. CDR3 DNA: TGTGCCAGCTTGGCGGGCACTGAAGCTTTCTTT.

V and J are TRBV9 and TRBJ2-1; perhaps TRBD1 as D (6 bases). CDR3 size: 12 residues. Trimming removed 3 bases from V and 8 bases from J, with 9 bases in between. The germline gives CDR1 SGDLS, CDR2 YYNGEE. The chain's CDR3 is CASSDQGYEQFF. CDR3 nucleotides: TGTGCCAGCAGCGACCAGGGGTATGAGCAGTTCTTC.

The V and J genes are TRBV7-3 and TRBJ1-2; TRBD1 matches 8 bases. The CDR3 covers 15 residues. Looked up from germline, CDR1 is SGHTA and CDR2 is FQGTGA. The junction had 7 bases not matched to a gene; V was cut back by 2 bases and J by 5 bases. Here the CDR3 DNA reads TGTGCCAGCAGCTTATCCCCAGGGGGCGAGTATGGCTACACCTTC. Translation gives CASSLSPGGEYGYTF.

The V call is TRBV30, the J call TRBJ2-7; D remains ambiguous. Trimming took 2 bases from V and 2 from J, leaving 13 bases between them. This CDR3 region has 14 residues. From germline, CDR1 is GTSNPN and CDR2 SVGIG (reference sequence). CDR3 DNA sequence: TGTGCCTGGAGTCGGGCGAACCTACCCTACGAGCAGTACTTC. Residues: CAWSRANLPYEQYF.

The chain uses TRBV27 and TRBJ2-5; tentatively, D is TRBD2 (6 bases). The germline CDR1 and CDR2 sequences are MNHEY and SMNVEV (reference sequence). Trimming cost V 0 bases and J 6 bases, with 17 bases left between them. The CDR3 is 16 residues long. CDR3 protein: CASSLSAGTGQKTQYF. CDR3 nucleotides: TGTGCCAGCAGTTTATCTGCGGGAACGGGGCAAAAGACCCAGTACTTC.

The rearrangement joins TRBV4-1 to TRBJ2-7; D perhaps matches TRBD2 (5 bases). V gave up 1 base and J gave up 1 base, with 20 bases separating them. CDR3 length: 18 amino acids. CDR1 is MGHRA and CDR2 is YSYEKL in the germline V gene. The CDR3 loop is CASSQGPKGLGISYEQYF. DNA of the CDR3: TGCGCCAGCAGCCAAGGTCCTAAAGGACTCGGAATATCCTACGAGCAGTACTTC.

The chain is built from TRBV27 and TRBJ2-5; 14 bases map to TRBD2. The V and J ends lost 6 bases and 4 bases, in that order; junction bases with no gene match: 10. CDR1 is MNHEY and CDR2 is SMNVEV in the germline V gene (reference sequence). The CDR3 loop spans 17 amino acids. Here the CDR3 DNA reads TGTGCCAGCAGCCTGCAAGGGACTAGCGGGAGTAGAGAGACCCAGTACTTC. Protein sequence: CASSLQGTSGSRETQYF.

The rearrangement links TRBV15 to TRBJ1-1; perhaps TRBD1 as D (6 bases). V shed 3 bases and J shed 0 bases, with 11 bases lying between them. The germline gives CDR1 LNHNV, CDR2 YYDKDF (reference sequence). This CDR3 is built from 15 residues. The CDR3, as DNA: TGTGCCACCAGCAGCCCAGGACAGATGAACACTGAAGCTTTCTTT. Protein: CATSSPGQMNTEAFF.

This clone turned up a few times. Other nucleotide sequences in the sample specify the same CDR3. CDR3 DNA sequence: TGTGCCAGCAGCTTAGTAGGGAGGGAGCAGTACTTC. It translates to CASSLVGREQYF. The chain has TRBV7-9 and TRBJ2-7; D may be TRBD2 (6 bases). CDR3 size: 12 residues. CDR1 SEHNR and CDR2 FQNEAQ come from the germline V gene (reference sequence). The ends were cut back, 1 base at V and 7 bases at J, with 8 bases in the middle.

This sequence joins TRBV9 and TRBJ2-5; a possible D gene is TRBD1 (5 bases). Germline CDR1 and CDR2: SGDLS and YYNGEE. The V and J ends lost 0 bases and 7 bases respectively, with 16 bases between them. This CDR3 region has 15 residues. The CDR3: CASSVVKGPGGTQYF. CDR3 nucleotide sequence: TGTGCCAGCAGCGTAGTCAAGGGGCCCGGCGGGACCCAGTACTTC.

The chain recombines TRBV11-2 with TRBJ2-5, with 8 bases that match TRBD1. CDR3 length: 19 residues. V shed 4 bases, J shed 4 bases, and the junction held 20 bases outside the gene matches. CDR1 and CDR2 from the germline V gene are SGHAT and FQNNGV. The CDR3 loop reads CASSYPRWTGLDSLETQYF. In DNA, the CDR3 is TGTGCCAGCAGCTACCCCCGGTGGACAGGGCTGGATTCGTTAGAGACCCAGTACTTC.

The chain employs TRBV11-2 and TRBJ2-1; no reliable D call. Per germline, CDR1 SGHAT and CDR2 FQNNGV. The CDR3 is made up of 14 amino acids. Trimming took 2 bases from V and 15 from J, leaving 20 bases between them. The CDR3 DNA reads as TGTGCCAGCAGCTTATACGTCCCGGCAGCCCAGCGGTTCTTC. Amino acids: CASSLYVPAAQRFF. Together with reference TRBV11-2 and TRBJ2-1, the CDR3 gives the full variable domain: EAGVAQSPRYKIIEKRQSVAFWCNPISGHATLYWYQQILGQGPKLLIQFQNNGVVDDSQLPKDRFSAERLKGVDSTLKIQPAKLEDSAVYLCASSLYVPAAQRFFGPGTRLTVL.

This clone came up a few times. V and J are TRBV28 and TRBJ1-5, with 12 positions matching TRBD1. This CDR3 is built from 15 residues. CDR1 is MDHEN, CDR2 SYDVKM, per germline. The junction had 3 bases not matched to a gene; V was cut back by 4 bases and J by 5 bases. The CDR3 sequence is CASSYRDRGHQPQHF. The CDR3, as DNA: TGTGCCAGCAGTTACCGGGACAGGGGGCATCAGCCCCAGCATTTT. Filled out from reference TRBV28 and TRBJ1-5, the complete variable domain reads DVKVTQSSRYLVKRTGEKVFLECVQDMDHENMFWYRQDPGLGLRLIYFSYDVKMKEKGDIPEGYSVSREKKERFSLILESASTNQTSMYLCASSYRDRGHQPQHFGDGTRLSIL.

On this clone itself: The sample carries other DNA sequences with the same CDR3. The chain has TRBV19 and TRBJ2-5; D is perhaps TRBD1 (5 bases). Germline V gene sequence: CDR1 LNHDA, CDR2 SQIVND (reference sequence). This CDR3 is 13 amino acids long. The V end lost 3 bases, the J end lost 3 bases, and 8 bases lay between the germline ends. In DNA form, the CDR3 reads TGTGCCAGTAGTATTAGGGGCAAAGAGACCCAGTACTTC. Its protein is CASSIRGKETQYF.

The chain links TRBV5-8 to TRBJ1-6; D possibly corresponds to TRBD1 (5 bases). From germline, CDR1 is SGHTS and CDR2 YDEGEE. Trimming pared 7 bases from V and 8 bases from J, leaving 13 bases between. This CDR3 has 13 amino acids. CDR3 loop: CASRRVGDSPLHF. The CDR3 nucleotides are TGTGCCAGCCGACGAGTGGGGGATTCACCCCTCCACTTT.

The V gene is TRBV5-8, the J gene TRBJ2-7; 12 bases are a match to TRBD2. The germline gives CDR1 SGHTS, CDR2 YDEGEE. The trim removed 6 bases at V and 4 bases at J, leaving 14 bases unmatched. The CDR3 contains 17 residues. For the CDR3, the DNA is TGTGCCAGCATGGGACTAGCGGGTCCCCGTATCGATTACGAGCAGTACTTC. This encodes CASMGLAGPRIDYEQYF.

The rearrangement uses TRBV6-1 and TRBJ2-7; no definite D call. The ends were cut back, 2 bases at V and 7 bases at J, with 9 bases in the middle. From germline, CDR1 is MNHNS and CDR2 SASEGT. This CDR3 contains 12 residues. DNA of the CDR3: TGTGCCAGCAGTGAAATCTCCGGGGAGCAGTACTTC. Its protein is CASSEISGEQYF.